Here is one TCR beta chain with its context. Its antigen is as yet unknown. The sample belongs to a study of shared clonotypes between healthy human individuals. Per sorted-subset replicate PCR, input was roughly 220 ng DNA, representing about 30,000 T cell genomes. TCRdb keeps only in-frame clones here, not all; method: immunoSEQ multiplex PCR. Among about 2.4 million clones, approximately 93% were seen once, and the ten largest hold about 0.39%. Study observations and caveats: Non-shared clonotypes showed lower generation probabilities than clonotypes common to all four donors.

CDR3 length equals 15 residues. V shed 0 bases, J shed 6 bases, and the junction held 2 bases outside the gene matches. The germline V gene has CDR1 SEHNR and CDR2 FQNEAQ (reference sequence). The origin of this receptor is a man between 18 and 29 years old in good health. Some clones in this sample may be carry-over from other donors' samples. This chain links TRBV7-9 with TRBJ2-7; TRBD2 aligns across 13 bases. Sequenced material: naive CD4+ T cells from PBMCs. Stated subset: CD45RA+ positively selected. The CDR3 protein is CASSLALAGGREQYF. The CDR3 nucleotides read TGTGCCAGCAGCTTAGCACTAGCGGGAGGGCGCGAGCAGTACTTC.